This TCR beta chain was sequenced during a study of blood T cell repertoires in COVID-19. Study-level background: Researchers got acute and convalescent COVID-19 samples from the United States, Italy and Spain.

The length of the CDR3 is 13 residues. Trimming cost V 5 bases and J 1 base, with 6 bases left between them. Each exposed participant met a COVID-19 case in the 2 weeks preceding study entry. Original data processing: Amplified reference gene primers provided the basis for estimating nucleated cell counts. The repertoire was sequenced with immunoSEQ multiplex PCR; TCRdb's copy has only in-frame clones and lacks some. D and trimming come from the DNA, and the V and J calls and clone size come from that table. The sample holds 250,000 or so clones; more than 75% are singletons and the top ten take 5% to 7.5%. This clone was detected only once. The sample has other DNA sequences that encode this CDR3 too.

The chain carries TRBV12-3 or TRBV12-4 and TRBJ1-3; D is possibly TRBD1 (6 bases). This TCR was sampled from a woman between 50 and 59 years old who had been exposed to COVID-19. Sequences were obtained from PBMCs or T cells enriched from blood (not recorded which). CDR3 sequence (DNA): TGTGCCAGCAGTACAGGGTCTGGAAACACCATATATTTT. Translated: CASSTGSGNTIYF.